Below, 27 T cell receptor beta chains from the same sample are listed, as sequenced in a study of identical twins. TCRdb reanalysed the 5' RACE reads using MiXCR and keeps one entry per CDR3 protein. The sample yields 1.5 million to 2 million distinct CDR3 sequences, roughly a third seen once. Specimen: cord blood. The receptors derive from a newborn girl in good health.

The rearrangement uses TRBV6-5 and TRBJ1-1; weak D call: TRBD1 (6 bases). The CDR3 totals 15 residues. From germline, CDR1 is MNHEY and CDR2 SVGAGI. The germline V and J ends were trimmed by 2 bases and 5 bases, with 15 bases remaining between them. The CDR3 nucleotides are TGTGCCAGCAGTTACGAAGGGGGATTGGGGACTGAAGCTTTCTTT. Its translation: CASSYEGGLGTEAFF.

The chain couples TRBV6-5 to TRBJ1-6; D is unresolved. This CDR3 comprises 17 residues. The germline gives CDR1 MNHEY, CDR2 SVGAGI. V shed 2 bases and J shed 5 bases, with 16 bases lying between them. The CDR3 DNA sequence: TGTGCCAGCAGTTACGTGAGGGCGCCGATAAATAATTCACCCCTCCACTTT. As protein: CASSYVRAPINNSPLHF.

The chain couples TRBV6-5 to TRBJ2-1; 8 bases match TRBD2. J gave up 6 bases and V 6 bases, and 1 base lay outside the gene matches. The CDR3 runs 12 residues. Germline CDR1 MNHEY, CDR2 SVGAGI. The CDR3 DNA reads TGTGCCAGCAGGGGACTAGTCAATGAGCAGTTCTTC. Translating it yields CASRGLVNEQFF.

This clonotype was seen a few times. The CDR3 sequence: CSVNGRAEAFF. CDR3 nucleotide sequence: TGCAGCGTGAACGGGAGGGCTGAAGCTTTCTTT. This chain connects TRBV29-1 to TRBJ1-1; D ambiguous. CDR3 length equals 11 residues. Germline values: CDR1 SQVTM, CDR2 ANQGSEA. Trimming left V 6 bases short and J 6 bases short, with 11 bases between. Looking up the rest from reference TRBV29-1 and TRBJ1-1 gives the full variable domain: SAVISQKPSRDICQRGTSLTIQCQVDSQVTMMFWYRQQPGQSLTLIATANQGSEATYESGFVIDKFPISRPNLTFSTLTVSNMSPEDSSIYLCSVNGRAEAFFGQGTRLTVV.

In its sample, this clonotype was seen a few times. V is TRBV28 and J is TRBJ1-5, with no clear D. The V end lost 3 bases, the J end lost 9 bases, and 6 bases lay between the germline ends. CDR1 and CDR2 from the germline V gene are MDHEN and SYDVKM. The CDR3 covers 11 residues. The CDR3 region is CASSFVGPQHF. CDR3 DNA: TGTGCCAGCAGTTTTGTGGGGCCCCAGCATTTT.

The V and J genes are TRBV9 and TRBJ2-7, with D possibly TRBD2 on 7 matching bases. V was cut by 3 bases and J by 3 bases, with 16 bases left in between. The CDR3 is made up of 15 amino acids. CDR1 SGDLS and CDR2 YYNGEE come from the germline V gene. The DNA for the CDR3 is TGTGCCAGCAGCGCGGGGGAGGGACACCACTACGAGCAGTACTTC. Translated, it gives CASSAGEGHHYEQYF.

This rearrangement joins TRBV25-1 to TRBJ2-1, with D perhaps being TRBD1 or TRBD2 (5 bases each). This CDR3 spans 14 amino acids. Germline-derived CDR1 and CDR2 are MGHDK and SYGVNS. The ends were cut back, 0 bases at V and 4 bases at J, with 7 bases in the middle. DNA of the CDR3: TGTGCCAGCAGTGAATATGGGGGTTACAATGAGCAGTTCTTC. Protein sequence: CASSEYGGYNEQFF.

The CDR3 protein is CASSLLRAGERPQHF. In nucleotides, the CDR3 is TGTGCCAGCAGTTTGTTGAGGGCAGGGGAAAGGCCCCAGCATTTT. The chain carries TRBV28 and TRBJ1-5, with D perhaps TRBD1 (6 bases). V was trimmed by 3 bases and J by 9 bases, leaving 18 bases between them. The CDR3 totals 15 residues. Germline values: CDR1 MDHEN, CDR2 SYDVKM.

In the case of this clonotype: Germline is not matched at one junction end, which may reflect a read error. The rearrangement joins TRBV20-1 to TRBJ2-3; TRBD2 matches 8 bases. The CDR3 length is 13 residues. In germline, CDR1 is DFQATT, CDR2 SNEGSKA (reference sequence). The CDR3 DNA follows: TGCAGTGCTAGAGCGCTGCGGGAGGATACGCGGTATTTT. This gives the protein CSARALREDTRYF.

About this clonotype itself: An end of the junction differs from the germline gene, which may be a read error. The chain joins TRBV14 to TRBJ2-2; either TRBD1 or TRBD2 may fit D (5 bases each). CDR1 and CDR2 (germline): SGHDN, FVKESK. There are 16 residues in the CDR3. The CDR3 here is CAGSPRPGANTGELFF. In DNA form, the CDR3 reads TGTGCCGGCAGCCCGCGGCCCGGGGCTAACACCGGGGAGCTGTTTTTT.

CDR3 DNA: TGTGCCAGCAGTTACTCGCGGGGTTCCTATAATTCACCCCTCCACTTT. It specifies CASSYSRGSYNSPLHF. This chain uses TRBV28 with TRBJ1-6; D gene unclear. CDR3 length: 16 amino acids. Germline V gives CDR1 MDHEN, CDR2 SYDVKM. Trimming stripped 4 bases from V and 1 base from J, with 11 bases between.

This clonotype turned up a few times. CDR3: CASSHRQGSTF. DNA of the CDR3: TGTGCCAGCAGCCACCGACAGGGGTCCACCTTC. The rearrangement uses TRBV4-2 and TRBJ1-2; 8 bases line up with TRBD1. V lost 3 bases and J lost 13; bases outside the gene matches: 4. The CDR3 totals 11 residues. The germline gives CDR1 LGHNA, CDR2 YNFKEQ.

The V call is TRBV4-2, the J call TRBJ2-4; 11 bases fit TRBD2. Germline V gene lookup returns CDR1 LGHNA and CDR2 YNFKEQ. The length of the CDR3 is 18 residues. The V gene end was trimmed by 3 bases and the J gene end by 1 base; junction bases not matched to a gene: 8. CDR3 DNA: TGTGCCAGCAGCCAGGAGTTAGCGGGGGGGCCGGCCAAAAACATTCAGTACTTC. Protein sequence: CASSQELAGGPAKNIQYF.

The rearrangement uses TRBV3-1 and TRBJ2-3; maybe TRBD2 (6 bases). The CDR3 has 15 residues. Trimming stripped 0 bases from V and 5 bases from J, with 12 bases between. Germline V CDR1 and CDR2: LGHDT, YNNKEL (reference sequence). The CDR3 loop is CASSQEPAGIDTQYF. CDR3 coding DNA: TGTGCCAGCAGCCAAGAACCCGCGGGAATAGATACGCAGTATTTT.

V gene TRBV10-3 combines with J gene TRBJ1-1; 8 nucleotides align to TRBD1. Unmatched junction bases numbered 4, after V lost 6 bases and J lost 1 base. This CDR3 has 14 residues. Germline CDR1 reads ENHRY; CDR2 reads SYGVKD. In DNA, the CDR3 is TGTGCCATCAGCCAAACAGGGGGGAACACTGAAGCTTTCTTT. Residues: CAISQTGGNTEAFF.

V is TRBV20-1 and J is TRBJ2-4, with TRBD1 identical over 7 bases. This CDR3 is 14 amino acids long. The germline V gene encodes CDR1 DFQATT and CDR2 SNEGSKA (reference sequence). With 7 bases clipped from V and 0 bases from J, the junction kept 6 bases outside the gene matches. The CDR3 nucleotides read TGCAGTGTCGGGACAGTTCTAGCCAAAAACATTCAGTACTTC. Translating it yields CSVGTVLAKNIQYF.

The chain recombines TRBV3-1 with TRBJ1-4; no reliable D call. Germline CDR1 LGHDT, CDR2 YNNKEL (reference sequence). The V end was cut by 2 bases, the J end by 7 bases, with 11 bases between. The CDR3 has 14 residues. The CDR3 region is CASSQRVRGEKLFF. The CDR3 DNA reads as TGTGCCAGCAGCCAAAGGGTACGCGGTGAAAAACTGTTTTTT.

The V gene is TRBV6-5, the J gene TRBJ1-4, with D unclear. This CDR3 comprises 17 residues. CDR1 and CDR2 (germline): MNHEY, SVGAGI. Trimming took off 0 bases at V and 10 bases at J, with 21 bases between the two ends. CDR3 sequence: CASSYSFGQSPPGKLFF. In DNA form, the CDR3 reads TGTGCCAGCAGTTACTCGTTCGGTCAGTCTCCGCCTGGAAAACTGTTTTTT.

The chain carries TRBV5-1 and TRBJ2-5; D not resolved. This CDR3 contains 15 residues. From germline, CDR1 is SGHRS and CDR2 YFSETQ. With 1 base removed from V and 0 bases from J, the gap between germline ends came to 10 bases. CDR3 in DNA: TGCGCCAGCAGCTTGTCAGGCACGTACCAAGAGACCCAGTACTTC. It codes for CASSLSGTYQETQYF.

This clonotype was seen more than once but under ten times. The V and J genes are TRBV12-3 or TRBV12-4 and TRBJ1-2; D perhaps matches TRBD1 (5 bases). The CDR3 consists of 15 residues. Trimming removed 6 bases at V and 5 bases at J, with 19 bases between. The CDR3: CASSQSDWGGYGYTF. The CDR3, as DNA: TGTGCCAGCAGCCAAAGTGATTGGGGCGGGTATGGCTACACCTTC.

The rearrangement uses TRBV4-2 and TRBJ2-1; D may be TRBD2 (5 bases). Trimming took 6 bases from V and 0 from J, leaving 12 bases between them. Germline V CDR1 and CDR2: LGHNA, YNFKEQ. The CDR3 contains 15 residues. Here the CDR3 DNA reads TGTGCCAGCAGGGGAGCTCCGAGCTCCTACAATGAGCAGTTCTTC. Amino acid sequence: CASRGAPSSYNEQFF.

This clonotype was detected a few times. The V and J genes are TRBV5-1 and TRBJ2-7, with D perhaps given as TRBD1 or TRBD2 (5 bases each). The CDR3 runs 15 residues. V was trimmed by 3 bases and J by 0 bases, leaving 13 bases between them. Germline V gene sequence: CDR1 SGHRS, CDR2 YFSETQ. In DNA form, the CDR3 reads TGCGCCAGCAGCTGGGACGGTGGGACCTCCTACGAGCAGTACTTC. Its translation is CASSWDGGTSYEQYF.

The chain joins TRBV4-2 to TRBJ2-2; 7 bases are a match to TRBD1. The CDR3 is made up of 15 amino acids. V was pared by 3 bases and J by 1 base, with 2 bases of the junction left unmatched. Germline assignment: CDR1 LGHNA and CDR2 YNFKEQ. As DNA, the CDR3 is TGTGCCAGCAGCCAGGGGACAGAGAACACCGGGGAGCTGTTTTTT. Its protein is CASSQGTENTGELFF.

The CDR3 spells CASKKRDSSGYQETQFF. The CDR3 bases are TGTGCCAGTAAAAAGAGGGACTCTAGCGGATACCAAGAGACCCAGTTCTTC. V gene TRBV4-2 combines with J gene TRBJ2-5; TRBD2 agrees at 7 bases. The better agreement between TRBJ2-1 and the DNA end casts doubt on the J call. Germline CDR1 LGHNA, CDR2 YNFKEQ. The CDR3 runs to 17 residues.

The chain joins TRBV20-1 to TRBJ1-1; no definite D call. The CDR3 contains 11 residues. Germline CDR1 DFQATT, CDR2 SNEGSKA (reference sequence). V gave up 0 bases and J gave up 7 bases, with 6 bases separating them. Here the CDR3 DNA reads TGCAGTGCTAGAGATCTGGGTGAAGCTTTCTTT. This sequence encodes CSARDLGEAFF.

This clonotype was seen a few times. The chain is built from TRBV6-5 and TRBJ1-4; D possibly corresponds to TRBD1 (6 bases). The CDR3 spans 14 residues. Trimming took off 5 bases at V and 3 bases at J, with 10 bases between the two ends. Per the germline V gene, CDR1 is MNHEY and CDR2 is SVGAGI. CDR3 protein: CASSQGSANEKLFF. CDR3 in DNA: TGTGCCAGCAGTCAGGGGTCGGCTAATGAAAAACTGTTTTTT.

This clonotype showed up just a few times. The chain uses TRBV3-1 and TRBJ1-2, with D hard to call. The germline V gene encodes CDR1 LGHDT and CDR2 YNNKEL (reference sequence). The CDR3 is made up of 13 amino acids. V was pared by 3 bases and J by 4 bases, with 9 bases between. CDR3 amino acids: CASSQEKVYGYTF. Here the CDR3 DNA reads TGTGCCAGCAGCCAGGAGAAGGTCTATGGCTACACCTTC.